One sample yielded the 8 T cell receptor beta chains listed below, sequenced in a study of blood T cell repertoires in COVID-19. Sequencing used immunoSEQ multiplex PCR; TCRdb keeps in-frame clones, though not all of them. The sample has a few hundred thousand clones, approximately 91% seen once. The specimen was peripheral blood. The receptor set was obtained from a person aged 18 to 29 with COVID-19, enrolled during active disease.

The chain employs TRBV21-1 and TRBJ1-6; TRBD1, the table's D call, was not compared with the DNA. TRBV21-1 is a listed pseudogene. This CDR3 has 17 residues. CDR3 in amino acids: CASSNSRTQGDNSPLHF. The CDR3 DNA sequence: TGTGCCAGCAGCAATAGCCGAACCCAGGGGGATAATTCACCCCTCCACTTT.

V usage is TRBV4-1 and J usage is TRBJ1-4, with D possibly TRBD1 on 5 matching bases. The CDR3 loop spans 12 amino acids. Germline CDR1 and CDR2: MGHRA and YSYEKL. V lost 3 bases, J lost 13 bases, and 12 bases lay in between. The CDR3 bases are TGCGCCAGCAGCCAGGATCCAGGGTCACTGTTTTTT. Its protein product is CASSQDPGSLFF.

The V gene is TRBV27, the J gene TRBJ2-7, with D perhaps matching TRBD2 (7 bases). Between the trimmed V and J ends, which lost 2 bases and 2 bases, there was a span of 10 bases. In germline, CDR1 is MNHEY, CDR2 SMNVEV (reference sequence). The CDR3 spans 14 residues. In DNA, the CDR3 is TGTGCCAGCAGTTTAAAGGGGGGGGCCTACGAGCAGTACTTC. Residues: CASSLKGGAYEQYF.

To note about this clone: This sample includes further DNA sequences coding for the same CDR3. The chain recombines TRBV9 with TRBJ2-3; tentative D call: TRBD2 (6 bases). Germline lookup yields CDR1 SGDLS and CDR2 YYNGEE. V was trimmed by 0 bases and J by 3 bases, leaving 8 bases between them. The CDR3 is 14 amino acids. The chain's CDR3 is CASSVVGGTDTQYF. For the CDR3, the DNA is TGTGCCAGCAGCGTAGTCGGGGGAACAGATACGCAGTATTTT.

The chain uses TRBV24-1 and TRBJ2-7; D may be TRBD1 (5 bases). Trimming cost V 3 bases and J 4 bases, with 6 bases left between them. The CDR3 loop spans 12 amino acids. Germline lookup yields CDR1 KGHDR and CDR2 SFDVKD. The CDR3 region is CATSDPGYEQYF. The CDR3 nucleotides read TGTGCCACCAGTGATCCAGGGTACGAGCAGTACTTC.

The V and J genes are TRBV30 and TRBJ1-2, with 11 bases that match TRBD1. Trimming cost V 1 base and J 4 bases; bases outside gene matches: 8. This CDR3 is 16 amino acids long. Germline loops: CDR1 GTSNPN, CDR2 SVGIG (reference sequence). This CDR3 is CAWSGRTGGAFYGYTF. The DNA of the CDR3 is TGTGCCTGGAGTGGGAGGACAGGGGGCGCTTTCTATGGCTACACCTTC. Together with reference TRBV30 and TRBJ1-2, the CDR3 gives the full variable domain: SQTIHQWPATLVQPVGSPLSLECTVEGTSNPNLYWYRQAAGRGLQLLFYSVGIGQISSEVPQNLSASRPQDRQFILSSKKLLLSDSGFYLCAWSGRTGGAFYGYTFGSGTRLTVV.

V gene TRBV7-9 combines with J gene TRBJ1-4; a possible D gene is TRBD1 (5 bases). Per germline, CDR1 SEHNR and CDR2 FQNEAQ (reference sequence). V lost 4 bases and J lost 4, with 16 bases in between. This CDR3 is 16 amino acids long. The CDR3 reads CASSSLFGGDNEKLFF. The CDR3 coding sequence is TGTGCCAGCAGCTCTCTTTTCGGGGGTGATAATGAAAAACTGTTTTTT.

The chain uses TRBV2 and TRBJ2-7; possibly TRBD2 for D (6 bases). Germline lookup yields CDR1 SNHLY and CDR2 FYNNEI. The V gene lost 5 bases and the J gene lost 5 bases, with 16 bases spanning the gap. The CDR3 is 14 residues long. CDR3 bases: TGTGCCAGCAGTCGGGACTCCACAAAGGACGAGCAGTACTTC. Translation gives CASSRDSTKDEQYF.